Shown below are 25 T cell receptor beta chains from a single sample sequenced in a study of blood T cells in healthy people across ages. A J-beta primer mix and a sample-barcoded 5' primer were used in a second PCR of roughly 6 to 12 cycles. TCRdb reprocessed the 5' RACE reads with MiXCR, giving one entry per CDR3 protein. Here the sample spans roughly 790,000 distinct CDR3 sequences, 40% to 45% being singletons. The sequenced material came from blood. The receptor set was obtained from an older woman in good health.

This clonotype occurred many times. The rearrangement uses TRBV20-1 and TRBJ2-5; 11 positions match TRBD2. V trimming: 0 bases; J trimming: 0 bases; junction bases outside the gene matches: 3. From germline, CDR1 is DFQATT and CDR2 SNEGSKA (reference sequence). The CDR3 has 16 residues. DNA for the CDR3: TGCAGTGCTAGAGATCTACTAGCGGGGGACCAAGAGACCCAGTACTTC. This codes for CSARDLLAGDQETQYF.

The sample holds many counts of this clonotype. This rearrangement joins TRBV6-2 or TRBV6-3 to TRBJ1-2; D is possibly TRBD1 (6 bases). The CDR3 is 13 amino acids. The V end lost 8 bases, the J end lost 8 bases, and 18 bases lay between the germline ends. CDR1 is MNHEY, CDR2 SVGEGT, per germline. The CDR3 loop reads CASQPTGMMGYTF. The CDR3 coding sequence is TGTGCCAGCCAGCCTACAGGGATGATGGGCTACACCTTC.

Only one count was recorded for this clonotype. This may be a read error, as it is one base from a much larger clone. The genes are TRBV5-1 and TRBJ2-4; no clear D gene. The J call may be incorrect, as the DNA end agrees better with TRBJ2-7. The CDR3 runs 13 residues. Germline assignment: CDR1 SGHRS and CDR2 YFSETQ. CDR3 DNA: TGCGCCAGCGGCCCGAACCTGGCAACCGAGCAGTACTTC. Protein sequence: CASGPNLATEQYF.

This clonotype showed up just a few times. This chain joins TRBV20-1 and TRBJ1-2; the match to TRBD1 covers 9 bases. V lost 3 bases, J lost 1 base, and 6 bases stayed unmatched. The CDR3 runs to 15 residues. Per the germline V gene, CDR1 is DFQATT and CDR2 is SNEGSKA (reference sequence). The CDR3 coding sequence is TGCAGTGCTAGGGTACTGACAGGGGGTAACTATGGCTACACCTTC. It encodes CSARVLTGGNYGYTF.

V usage is TRBV7-9 and J usage is TRBJ1-4; tentatively, D is TRBD1 (5 bases). The length of the CDR3 is 14 residues. CDR1 is SEHNR and CDR2 is FQNEAQ in the germline V gene (reference sequence). V lost 4 bases, J lost 4 bases, and 10 bases lay in between. CDR3 coding DNA: TGTGCCAGCAGCTCAACAGGTTTTAATGAAAAACTGTTTTTT. It codes for CASSSTGFNEKLFF. The whole variable domain, remainder taken from reference TRBV7-9 and TRBJ1-4, is DTGVSQNPRHKITKRGQNVTFRCDPISEHNRLYWYRQTLGQGPEFLTYFQNEAQLEKSRLLSDRFSAERPKGSFSTLEIQRTEQGDSAMYLCASSSTGFNEKLFFGSGTQLSVL.

This clonotype was detected a few times. The J gene is TRBJ2-7, the V gene TRBV20-1; 7 bases match TRBD2. Trimming at V came to 7 bases and at J to 0 bases, leaving 12 bases not matched to a gene. CDR1 is DFQATT and CDR2 is SNEGSKA in the germline V gene (reference sequence). This CDR3 region has 15 residues. CDR3 residues: CSVLPGGGSSYEQYF. For the CDR3, the DNA is TGCAGTGTTTTACCCGGCGGGGGAAGCTCCTACGAGCAGTACTTC.

The CDR3 loop reads CASSQDWADPLAGGPREQYF. As DNA, the CDR3 is TGTGCCAGCAGCCAAGACTGGGCCGATCCTTTAGCGGGAGGGCCGAGAGAGCAGTACTTC. The chain uses TRBV4-2 and TRBJ2-7; 11 nucleotides line up with TRBD2. J gave up 7 bases and V 0 bases, and 20 bases lay outside the gene matches. The CDR3 runs 20 residues. Germline values: CDR1 LGHNA, CDR2 YNFKEQ.

This clonotype has a handful of counts. The J gene is TRBJ2-7, the V gene TRBV7-9; 9 bases line up with TRBD2. The V segment lost 4 bases and the J segment 4 bases; nucleotides outside the gene matches: 8. This CDR3 is 15 amino acids long. Germline loops: CDR1 SEHNR, CDR2 FQNEAQ (reference sequence). CDR3 region: CASSSGLAPRYEQYF. The CDR3 nucleotides are TGTGCCAGCAGCTCGGGACTAGCCCCACGTTACGAGCAGTACTTC.

This clonotype was counted only a few times. The CDR3 sequence: CASSQQGWTNEKLFF. CDR3 nucleotide sequence: TGTGCCAGCAGCCAGCAGGGTTGGACTAATGAAAAACTGTTTTTT. The V gene is TRBV5-5, the J gene TRBJ1-4; D may be TRBD1 (5 bases). This CDR3 spans 15 amino acids. The germline V and J ends were trimmed by 4 bases and 2 bases, with 12 bases remaining between them. Germline CDR1 reads SGHKS; CDR2 reads YYEKEE (reference sequence).

The chain uses TRBV10-3 and TRBJ2-7; D gene unclear. CDR1 is ENHRY and CDR2 is SYGVKD in the germline V gene. Trimming shortened V by 2 bases and J by 0 bases, and 8 bases separated the two germline ends. This CDR3 has 14 residues. In nucleotides, the CDR3 is TGTGCCATCAGTGAGGCCACGAGCTCCTACGAGCAGTACTTC. Encoded protein: CAISEATSSYEQYF.

The chain links TRBV28 to TRBJ2-7; D tentatively reads TRBD1 or TRBD2 (5 bases each). V was trimmed by 9 bases and J by 3 bases, leaving 21 bases between them. Germline CDR1 is MDHEN and CDR2 is SYDVKM. CDR3 length: 15 amino acids. The CDR3 DNA reads TGTGCCAGTTGGGGCCGTGGGGTGAGGGACTACGAGCAGTACTTC. This encodes CASWGRGVRDYEQYF.

This clonotype was detected only a few times. This chain links TRBV20-1 with TRBJ1-1; a possible D gene is TRBD1 (6 bases). The CDR3 sequence is 13 residues long. In germline, CDR1 is DFQATT, CDR2 SNEGSKA (reference sequence). Trimming removed 6 bases at V and 7 bases at J, with 18 bases between. As DNA, the CDR3 is TGCAGTGCAACCACAGGGTACGGGCTTGAAGCTTTCTTT. The encoded protein is CSATTGYGLEAFF.

The J gene is TRBJ2-7, the V gene TRBV5-5; D is possibly TRBD2 (5 bases). The V end was cut by 0 bases, the J end by 3 bases, with 10 bases between. Per germline, CDR1 SGHKS and CDR2 YYEKEE (reference sequence). The CDR3 totals 14 residues. CDR3 protein: CASSLANSVYEQYF. CDR3 nucleotide sequence: TGTGCCAGCAGCTTGGCGAATAGCGTCTACGAGCAGTACTTC.

This clonotype was observed at least ten times. This chain joins TRBV29-1 and TRBJ2-5, with 12 positions matching TRBD1. V was pared by 5 bases and J by 1 base, with 5 bases of the junction left unmatched. From germline, CDR1 is SQVTM and CDR2 ANQGSEA. CDR3 length equals 15 residues. The CDR3, as DNA: TGCAGCGTTTCCGGGACAGGGGGCTTCCAAGAGACCCAGTACTTC. Its protein is CSVSGTGGFQETQYF.

About this clonotype: Being one base from a much bigger clone, this may be a read error. Here the CDR3 reads CASGKDSWNIQYF. CDR3 DNA: TGTGCCAGCGGGAAGGATAGTTGGAACATTCAGTACTTC. The chain links TRBV6-5 to TRBJ2-4; D not resolved. CDR1 and CDR2 (germline): MNHEY, SVGAGI. The V gene lost 8 bases and the J gene lost 7 bases, with 15 bases spanning the gap. The CDR3 has 13 amino acids.

This clonotype appeared a few times. This sequence joins TRBV7-2 and TRBJ2-1; perhaps TRBD2 as D (5 bases). Germline V lookup: CDR1 SGHTA, CDR2 FQGNSA. The CDR3 extends over 17 amino acids. The V end was cut by 5 bases, the J end by 2 bases, with 19 bases between. Written as DNA, the CDR3 is TGTGCCAGCAGCCCTATCAGGCCAGCGGAGGCCTACAATGAGCAGTTCTTC. This encodes CASSPIRPAEAYNEQFF.

This CDR3 is CAISDRVRETQYF. In DNA form, the CDR3 reads TGTGCCATCAGTGATCGGGTGAGGGAGACCCAGTACTTC. The rearrangement joins TRBV10-3 to TRBJ2-5; D ambiguous. Trimming removed 3 bases from V and 5 bases from J, with 10 bases in between. The V gene's germline CDR1 is ENHRY and CDR2 SYGVKD. This CDR3 spans 13 amino acids.

The chain recombines TRBV13 with TRBJ2-1; weak D call: TRBD2 (5 bases). CDR3 length equals 13 residues. Trimming cost V 4 bases and J 9 bases, with 13 bases left between them. Germline CDR1 PRHDT, CDR2 FYEKMQ (reference sequence). The CDR3 loop reads CASSSVRAAEQFF. In DNA form, the CDR3 reads TGTGCCAGCAGCTCGGTTCGAGCGGCTGAGCAGTTCTTC.

This clonotype showed up just once. This may be a read error: a much more frequent sequence differs by one nucleotide. The chain is built from TRBV6-2 or TRBV6-3 and TRBJ2-1; 10 nucleotides match TRBD2. This CDR3 region has 16 residues. Germline lookup yields CDR1 MNHEY and CDR2 SVGEGT. The CDR3 DNA is TGTGCCGGCAGCTTCGAGAGCGGGAGGGCCTACAATGAGCAGTTCTTC. Protein sequence: CAGSFESGRAYNEQFF.

This clonotype occurred a few times. This chain joins TRBV12-3 or TRBV12-4 and TRBJ1-1; a weak D match, TRBD1 (5 bases). CDR3 length equals 14 residues. Deletions cut 7 bases from V and 5 bases from J, with 17 bases between. CDR3 sequence (DNA): TGTGCCAGCATTAACCCCGACAGACCTACTGAAGCTTTCTTT. It codes for CASINPDRPTEAFF.

For this clonotype: A much larger clone differs by one base, so this may be a read error. The V call is TRBV28, the J call TRBJ2-7; no reliable D call. Looked up from germline, CDR1 is MDHEN and CDR2 is SYDVKM. The CDR3 covers 13 residues. In DNA form, the CDR3 reads TGTGCCAGCAGTTTAGGGATGGCCTACGACCAGTACTTC. Protein sequence: CASSLGMAYDQYF.

CDR3 loop: CASSLRDRGHKRSYNEQFF. In nucleotides, the CDR3 is TGTGCCAGCAGTTTACGGGACAGGGGCCATAAACGCTCCTACAATGAGCAGTTCTTC. The chain uses TRBV27 and TRBJ2-1, with TRBD1 matching over 10 bases. This CDR3 is built from 19 residues. CDR1 is MNHEY, CDR2 SMNVEV, per germline (reference sequence). J was trimmed by 0 bases and V by 2 bases; bases with no gene match: 10.

This clonotype was observed at least ten times. The chain couples TRBV3-1 to TRBJ2-5; 7 bases align to TRBD2. CDR1 is LGHDT and CDR2 is YNNKEL in the germline V gene (reference sequence). The CDR3 is made up of 14 amino acids. Trimming at V came to 4 bases and at J to 6 bases, leaving 8 bases not matched to a gene. CDR3 in amino acids: CASSLGLGLQTQYF. The CDR3 nucleotides are TGTGCCAGCAGCCTCGGACTAGGTCTACAGACCCAGTACTTC.

V is TRBV3-1 and J is TRBJ2-1; 10 bases fit TRBD2. This CDR3 is built from 15 residues. The V gene's germline CDR1 is LGHDT and CDR2 YNNKEL (reference sequence). V lost 4 bases to trimming and J lost 8 bases; unmatched junction nucleotides: 8. The CDR3 here is CASSLAGGEHDEQFF. As DNA, the CDR3 is TGTGCCAGCAGCCTAGCGGGAGGTGAGCACGATGAGCAGTTCTTC.

The chain combines TRBV4-1 with TRBJ1-2; D gene ambiguous. Germline-derived CDR1 and CDR2 are MGHRA and YSYEKL. The CDR3 has 14 amino acids. V was cut by 0 bases and J by 8 bases, with 13 bases left in between. CDR3 bases: TGCGCCAGCAGCCAAGACTCATCTTTAGGGGGCTACACCTTC. This translates into CASSQDSSLGGYTF.